The entry that follows covers one T cell receptor beta chain sequence. Its antigen remains unknown. The CDR3 is made up of 15 amino acids. Unmatched junction bases numbered 9, after V lost 4 bases and J lost 4 bases. CDR1 and CDR2 (germline): SGHDT, YYEEEE. Evenly divided among several immunoSEQ plates was the genomic DNA of each subset. Replicate PCRs for sorted subsets used around 190 ng DNA; this equaled around 28,000 T cell genomes. Profiled with immunoSEQ multiplex PCR; TCRdb holds only in-frame clones, not every one. The sample records about 960,000 clones, approximately 76% being singletons. This entry comes from a study of shared clonotypes between healthy human individuals. General observations from the study: In general, naive subsets displayed greater estimated richness than memory subsets did.

The material sequenced was memory CD4+ T cells sorted from blood. Regarding subset: CD45RA-negative fraction. V and J are TRBV5-6 and TRBJ2-3; 7 nucleotides agree with TRBD2. The sequence was obtained from a man younger than 35 in good health. Here the CDR3 reads CASSLRGVQPDTQYF. CDR3 nucleotide sequence: TGTGCCAGCAGCCTCCGGGGGGTACAGCCAGATACGCAGTATTTT.